This is a list of T cell receptor beta chains from one sample in a study of T cell responses to AZD1222 COVID-19 vaccine. The protocol was immunoSEQ multiplex PCR, while the TCRdb copy is restricted to in-frame clones and leaves out a portion. Of 130,000 to 150,000 clones listed, roughly 89% are singletons. This specimen was peripheral blood, taken on day 0 of AZD1222 vaccination. The origin of the receptors is an adult in good health. The CDR3 runs from the conserved cysteine through the conserved F or W. The D gene is left open where the match is weak. Clone sizes are given selectively: once, few, many, or a class where the clone is expanded.

>TRBJ2-5|NA|NA|TRBV4-1
TGCGCCAGCAGCCAAGTTTTCAGGGGGACCCAGTACTTC
CASSQVFRGTQYF
>TRBJ1-6|TRBD1|NA|TRBV19
TGTGCCAGCCAAGAGGGGACAGGGTATAATTCACCCCTCCACTTT
CASQEGTGYNSPLHF
>TRBJ1-3|NA|NA|TRBV10-3
TGTGCCATCAGCCTGTATGGAAACACCATATATTTT
CAISLYGNTIYF
>TRBJ2-1|NA|NA|TRBV3-1/TRBV3-2
TGTGCCAGCAGCCGGACAGGGGAAGGACTAGCTCAGTTCTTC
CASSRTGEGLAQFF
>TRBJ1-1|NA|few|TRBV7-9
TGTGCCAGCAGCTTGGATATGAACACTGAAGCTTTCTTT
CASSLDMNTEAFF
>TRBJ2-7|TRBD1|NA|TRBV5-1
TGCGCCAGCAGCCCGGCCCTGACACAGGGGGCGAGGGAGCAGTACTTC
CASSPALTQGAREQYF
>TRBJ2-1|TRBD2|NA|TRBV4-1
TGCGCCAGCAGCCCAACACTAGCGGCGATAGCCAATGAGCAGTTCTTC
CASSPTLAAIANEQFF
>TRBJ2-3|NA|NA|TRBV28
TGTGCCAGTACACCAGGGATTCGGGTCGCAGATACGCAGTATTTT
CASTPGIRVADTQYF
>TRBJ2-2|NA|NA|TRBV10-2
TGCGCCAGTGGGACTTTCAACACCGGGGAGCTGTTTTTT
CASGTFNTGELFF
>TRBJ1-6|NA|NA|TRBV2
TGTGCCAGCAGTGAGCAACAGGGTAGTAATTCACCCCTCCACTTT
CASSEQQGSNSPLHF
>TRBJ2-5|TRBD1|NA|TRBV3-1/TRBV3-2
TGTGCCAGCAGCCAAGTAACAGGGGCTTTGGAGACCCAGTACTTC
CASSQVTGALETQYF
>TRBJ1-1|NA|NA|TRBV5-1
TGCGCCAGCAGCTTGTGGGGTGCCCCGAACACTGAAGCTTTCTTT
CASSLWGAPNTEAFF
>TRBJ2-3|NA|NA|TRBV12-5
TGTGCTAGTGGCCAGGGGGATACGCAGTATTTT
CASGQGDTQYF
>TRBJ2-5|TRBD1|NA|TRBV5-1
TGCGCCAGCAGCTTGGCCAATATGGGCAGGGGGCAAGAGACCCAGTACTTC
CASSLANMGRGQETQYF
>TRBJ2-2|NA|medium-sized|TRBV6-4
TGTGCCAGCAGTGACAGGGACACCGGGGAGCTGTTTTTT
CASSDRDTGELFF
>TRBJ1-1|NA|NA|TRBV19
TGTGCCATTTCAGATTGGGGCACTGAAGCTTTCTTT
CAISDWGTEAFF
>TRBJ1-5|TRBD1|NA|TRBV28
TGTGCCAGCAGTTTATACAGGGGAAGCGTAAGTCAGCCCCAGCATTTT
CASSLYRGSVSQPQHF
>TRBJ2-7|NA|few|TRBV12-3/TRBV12-4
TGTGCCAGCAGTTTAGGGGTTTTGGAGCAGTACTTC
CASSLGVLEQYF
>TRBJ1-2|NA|once|TRBV7-9
TGTGCCAGCAGCTTTGGGGGGGCTGACTATGGCTACACCTTC
CASSFGGADYGYTF
>TRBJ2-7|TRBD2|NA|TRBV10-1
TGCGCCAGCAGTGAGGTAGCGGGAAACCACGAGCAGTACTTC
CASSEVAGNHEQYF
>TRBJ2-3|TRBD2|NA|TRBV6-4
TGTGCCAGCAGTCCTACGACTAGCGGAGACACAGATACGCAGTATTTT
CASSPTTSGDTDTQYF
>TRBJ1-1|NA|few|TRBV9
TGTGCCAGCAGCCGTAGGACTGGAGATGGCACTGAAGCTTTCTTT
CASSRRTGDGTEAFF
>TRBJ2-7|TRBD1|few|TRBV29-1
TGCAGCGTTGGTAGGACAGGGGGCGCTTGGCAGTACTTC
CSVGRTGGAWQYF
>TRBJ1-3|TRBD1|NA|TRBV6-5
TGTGCCAGCAGAACAGGGGGAGGAAACACCATATATTTT
CASRTGGGNTIYF
>TRBJ2-7|NA|NA|TRBV9
TGTGCCAGCAGCGCCGGGGGACAGTCCTACGAGCAGTACTTC
CASSAGGQSYEQYF
>TRBJ1-1|NA|once|TRBV7-3
TGTGCCAGCAGCTTGCGTCACTGGGGCACTGAAGCTTTCTTT
CASSLRHWGTEAFF
>TRBJ2-7|NA|NA|TRBV27
TGTGCCAGCAGTTTACTCCAGGGATACGAGCAGTACTTC
CASSLLQGYEQYF
>TRBJ2-7|NA|NA|TRBV4-1
TGCGCCAGCAGCCAATCACCAGACCGGGTCTACGAGCAGTACTTC
CASSQSPDRVYEQYF
>TRBJ1-5|TRBD1|NA|TRBV20-1
TGCAGTGCTAGTGAGGACAGGTATAGCAATCAGCCCCAGCATTTT
CSASEDRYSNQPQHF
>TRBJ2-7|NA|NA|TRBV7-9
TGTGCCAGCAGCTTAGAGGACAGTTCCTACGAGCAGTACTTC
CASSLEDSSYEQYF
>TRBJ1-1|NA|NA|TRBV29-1
TGCAGCGTTGCGGGCAGGGCGAACACTGAAGCTTTCTTT
CSVAGRANTEAFF
>TRBJ1-5|TRBD1|NA|TRBV19
TGTGCCAGTAGTATAGACGGGACAGGGGTTCAGCCCCAGCATTTT
CASSIDGTGVQPQHF
>TRBJ2-1|TRBD2|NA|TRBV5-1
TGCGCCAGCAGCCTCGGACTAGCGGGATGGGGTGAGCAGTTCTTC
CASSLGLAGWGEQFF
>TRBJ2-3|NA|NA|TRBV14
TGTGCCAGCAGCCAATCCGCTCAGGGGTGGGATGCGCAGTATTTT
CASSQSAQGWDAQYF
>TRBJ2-7|NA|NA|TRBV5-6
TGTGCCAGCAGCTTTTTATCTGGAGGCGAGCAGTACTTC
CASSFLSGGEQYF
>TRBJ1-6|NA|few|TRBV5-1
TGCGCCAGCAGCTTGACAGTGAGCTCCTATAATTCACCCCTCCACTTT
CASSLTVSSYNSPLHF
>TRBJ1-4|NA|NA|TRBV5-1
TGCGCCAGCAGCCTGGACGGGACAAAAAATGAAAAACTGTTTTTT
CASSLDGTKNEKLFF
>TRBJ2-1|TRBD2|NA|TRBV5-1
TGCGCCAGCAGCGGCGGGCTAGCGGGATACAGTGAGCAGTTCTTC
CASSGGLAGYSEQFF
>TRBJ2-5|NA|NA|TRBV18
TGTGCCAGCTCACCATTAGGACAGAGGTACCAAGAGACCCAGTACTTC
CASSPLGQRYQETQYF
>TRBJ2-7|TRBD2|NA|TRBV27
TGTGCCAGCAAACGAGGACTAGTCTACGAGCAGTACTTC
CASKRGLVYEQYF
>TRBJ1-3|NA|NA|TRBV27
TGTGCCAGCAAAGGGGCCTCTGGAAACACCATATATTTT
CASKGASGNTIYF
>TRBJ2-2|NA|NA|TRBV6-5
TGTGCCAGCATTGGGAAATACACCGGGGAGCTGTTTTTT
CASIGKYTGELFF
>TRBJ1-2|NA|NA|TRBV5-1
TGCGCCAGCAGCGTGGAACCGGGAGTTGCCGGCTACACCTTC
CASSVEPGVAGYTF
>TRBJ2-7|TRBD1|once|TRBV7-8
TGTGCCAGCAGCATCCCGGGACAGGGACTCCACGAGCAGTACTTC
CASSIPGQGLHEQYF
>TRBJ1-1|TRBD1|NA|TRBV10-3
TGTGCCACTAGGACAGGGACCACTGAAGCTTTCTTT
CATRTGTTEAFF
>TRBJ2-7|TRBD1|NA|TRBV2
TGTGCCGGGGGACAGGGCGGCGTCGAGCAGTACTTC
CAGGQGGVEQYF
>TRBJ1-5|NA|NA|TRBV12-3/TRBV12-4
TGTGCCAGCAGTTTGGGGGCAAGCCAGCCCCAGCATTTT
CASSLGASQPQHF